This passage covers 27 T cell receptor beta chains from one sample sequenced in a study of blood T cell repertoires in COVID-19. Sequencing was performed with immunoSEQ multiplex PCR; in TCRdb, only in-frame clones are kept and a portion is missing. The table has 60,000 or so clones, 88% seen once. Sequenced input: peripheral blood. Receptors were obtained from a man aged 55 to 70 with acute or convalescent COVID-19.

The chain recombines TRBV3-1 (or the pseudogene TRBV3-2) with TRBJ1-1; perhaps TRBD1 as D (5 bases). The V end was cut by 4 bases, the J end by 4 bases, with 10 bases between. Germline V CDR1 and CDR2: LGHDT, YNNKEL (reference sequence). The CDR3 is made up of 13 amino acids. CDR3 residues: CASSLGLGTEAFF. The CDR3 coding sequence is TGTGCCAGCAGCCTGGGGCTGGGCACTGAAGCTTTCTTT.

The J gene is TRBJ2-5, the V gene TRBV6-5; possible D gene TRBD2, 5 bases. Germline CDR1 MNHEY, CDR2 SVGAGI. Between the trimmed V and J ends, which lost 8 bases and 6 bases, there was a span of 13 bases. This CDR3 contains 12 residues. CDR3 coding DNA: TGTGCCAGCGGGCGGGTTATGCAGACCCAGTACTTC. Translating it yields CASGRVMQTQYF.

The chain combines TRBV2 with TRBJ2-7, with 8 bases fitting TRBD2. The CDR3 runs 11 residues. Germline CDR1 and CDR2: SNHLY and FYNNEI. The V gene end was trimmed by 6 bases and the J gene end by 9 bases; junction bases not matched to a gene: 4. The DNA for the CDR3 is TGTGCCAGCAGCCAACTAGCGGCGCAGTACTTC. It is translated as CASSQLAAQYF. The variable domain in full, with the rest retrieved from reference TRBV2 and TRBJ2-7, is EPEVTQTPSHQVTQMGQEVILRCVPISNHLYFYWYRQILGQKVEFLVSFYNNEISEKSEIFDDQFSVERPDGSNFTLKIRSTKLEDSAMYFCASSQLAAQYFGPGTRLTVT.

This chain joins TRBV30 and TRBJ1-3, with D possibly TRBD1 on 6 matching bases. This CDR3 region has 14 residues. Deletions cut 4 bases from V and 0 bases from J, with 10 bases between. Germline V gene sequence: CDR1 GTSNPN, CDR2 SVGIG (reference sequence). CDR3 bases: TGTGCCTGGAACAGGGCCATCTCTGGAAACACCATATATTTT. Amino acid sequence: CAWNRAISGNTIYF.

The J gene is TRBJ1-1, the V gene TRBV12-3 or TRBV12-4, with TRBD1 matching 10 bases. Trimming took 6 bases from V and 13 from J; bases not matched to a gene: 8. This CDR3 is 12 amino acids long. The CDR3 coding sequence is TGTGCCAGCAGCCCGACAGGGGGCGGGGGTTTCTTT. It translates to CASSPTGGGGFF.

The chain links TRBV11-2 to TRBJ1-2; no reliable D call. Trimming left V 5 bases short and J 8 bases short, with 12 bases between. Germline-derived CDR1 and CDR2 are SGHAT and FQNNGV. The CDR3 is 12 amino acids. The CDR3 spells CASSTGVRGYTF. The CDR3, as DNA: TGTGCCAGCAGCACCGGCGTCAGGGGCTACACCTTC.

The chain is built from TRBV6-2 or TRBV6-3 and TRBJ2-1, with 7 bases aligning to TRBD2. The CDR3 has 16 amino acids. The germline V gene has CDR1 MNHEY and CDR2 SVGEGT. V was clipped by 2 bases and J by 0 bases; unmatched bases: 4. The CDR3 sequence is CASSYERDLSYNEQFF. In nucleotides, the CDR3 is TGTGCCAGCAGTTACGAGCGGGACCTCTCCTACAATGAGCAGTTCTTC.

J is TRBJ1-1 and V is TRBV27; TRBD1 matches 7 bases. CDR3 length: 13 residues. Germline lookup yields CDR1 MNHEY and CDR2 SMNVEV (reference sequence). V shed 7 bases, J shed 4 bases, and the junction held 6 bases outside the gene matches. Here the CDR3 DNA reads TGTGCCAGCAACCAGGGGGTGGGCACTGAAGCTTTCTTT. Residues: CASNQGVGTEAFF.

V gene TRBV5-1 combines with J gene TRBJ2-7, with TRBD2 matching over 12 bases. The J segment lost 1 base and the V segment lost 4 bases, leaving 9 bases of the junction unmatched. The germline V gene encodes CDR1 SGHRS and CDR2 YFSETQ. The CDR3 contains 17 residues. CDR3 sequence reads: CASSPLPLAGGSYEQYF. CDR3 coding DNA: TGCGCCAGCAGCCCCCTACCCCTAGCGGGAGGGTCCTACGAGCAGTACTTC.

This clone occurred once. CDR3 in DNA: TGTGCCAGCAGTCGGGACAGGAACACTGAAGCTTTCTTT. Translation gives CASSRDRNTEAFF. This chain joins TRBV2 and TRBJ1-1; 7 bases align to TRBD1. This CDR3 comprises 13 residues. The germline CDR1 and CDR2 sequences are SNHLY and FYNNEI. J lost 1 base, V lost 5 bases, and 1 base had no gene match. The full variable domain, in which reference TRBV2 and TRBJ1-1 provide the parts outside the CDR3, is EPEVTQTPSHQVTQMGQEVILRCVPISNHLYFYWYRQILGQKVEFLVSFYNNEISEKSEIFDDQFSVERPDGSNFTLKIRSTKLEDSAMYFCASSRDRNTEAFFGQGTRLTVV.

This clone was recorded once. V and J are TRBV7-9 and TRBJ2-1; 11 nucleotides match TRBD2. With V trimmed by 5 bases and J by 4 bases, 7 bases remained unmatched. CDR1 and CDR2 (germline): SEHNR, FQNEAQ (reference sequence). This CDR3 has 16 residues. CDR3 sequence (DNA): TGTGCCAGCAGCCTAAGAGGGACTAGCGGTTACAATGAGCAGTTCTTC. Protein product: CASSLRGTSGYNEQFF.

The chain is built from TRBV11-2 and TRBJ2-1; 8 bases are shared with TRBD2. The ends lost 5 bases at V and 6 bases at J; junction bases unmatched: 3. Germline-derived CDR1 and CDR2 are SGHAT and FQNNGV. The CDR3 runs to 13 residues. CDR3 DNA: TGTGCCAGCAGCATCGGGACTAGCAATGAGCAGTTCTTC. Its translation: CASSIGTSNEQFF.

The V and J genes are TRBV3-1 (or the pseudogene TRBV3-2) and TRBJ2-1, with D maybe TRBD2 (5 bases). Germline-derived CDR1 and CDR2 are LGHDT and YNNKEL (reference sequence). The CDR3 covers 15 residues. V shed 4 bases and J shed 2 bases, with 12 bases lying between them. The DNA for the CDR3 is TGTGCCAGCAGCCGAGGTAGCGCTACCTACAATGAGCAGTTCTTC. Amino acids: CASSRGSATYNEQFF.

CDR3 sequence reads: CASSRTGSEDQYF. CDR3 bases: TGTGCCAGCAGTCGGACTGGCTCTGAGGACCAGTACTTC. The genes are TRBV2 and TRBJ2-5, with a tentative D call TRBD2 (5 bases). This CDR3 spans 13 amino acids. Germline-derived CDR1 and CDR2 are SNHLY and FYNNEI. The V end lost 5 bases, the J end lost 10 bases, and 17 bases lay between the germline ends.

The gene calls are TRBV28 and TRBJ1-4; the D is unclear. V gave up 10 bases and J gave up 3 bases, with 6 bases separating them. The CDR3 spans 11 residues. Germline V gene lookup returns CDR1 MDHEN and CDR2 SYDVKM. The CDR3 here is CAIRSNEKLFF. Written as DNA, the CDR3 is TGTGCCATCCGGTCTAATGAAAAACTGTTTTTT.

This chain connects TRBV16 to TRBJ1-2; 7 bases line up with TRBD1. The CDR3 consists of 15 residues. Trimming at V came to 0 bases and at J to 12 bases, leaving 13 bases not matched to a gene. From germline, CDR1 is KGHSY and CDR2 FQNENV. The CDR3 is CASSQSNLGTAINTF. The CDR3 DNA sequence: TGTGCCAGCAGCCAATCGAACTTGGGGACAGCTATTAACACCTTC.

V usage is TRBV18 and J usage is TRBJ1-1; no reliable D call. V was shortened by 3 bases and J by 5 bases, with 10 bases between the two germline ends. The germline V gene encodes CDR1 KGHSH and CDR2 LQKENI. The CDR3 runs 13 residues. The CDR3 is CASSPSTETEAFF. The DNA of the CDR3 is TGTGCCAGCTCACCTTCGACTGAGACTGAAGCTTTCTTT.

V usage is TRBV16 and J usage is TRBJ2-1; TRBD1 matches 7 bases. Looked up from germline, CDR1 is KGHSY and CDR2 is FQNENV. V lost 4 bases to trimming and J lost 10 bases; unmatched junction nucleotides: 7. The CDR3 covers 13 residues. The CDR3 DNA is TGTGCCAGCAGCCCGACCCGGGACAGCGAGCAGTTCTTC. Translation: CASSPTRDSEQFF. The complete variable domain, with remaining parts taken from reference TRBV16 and TRBJ2-1, reads GEEVAQTPKHLVRGEGQKAKLYCAPIKGHSYVFWYQQVLKNEFKFLISFQNENVFDETGMPKERFSAKCLPNSPCSLEIQATKLEDSAVYFCASSPTRDSEQFFGPGTRLTVL.

J is TRBJ2-5 and V is TRBV11-3; 10 nucleotides align to TRBD1. Trimming removed 5 bases from V and 4 bases from J; junction bases left unmatched: 7. CDR3 length: 15 amino acids. CDR1 and CDR2 (germline): SGHNT, YENEEA. The CDR3 DNA is TGTGCCAGCAGCCGAAGACAGGGGGCGGGAGAGACCCAGTACTTC. It codes for CASSRRQGAGETQYF.

This clone was recorded once. This chain connects TRBV5-1 to TRBJ2-1; 13 positions match TRBD2. J lost 2 bases, V lost 4 bases, and 3 bases had no gene match. Germline CDR1 SGHRS, CDR2 YFSETQ. The CDR3 loop spans 16 amino acids. The CDR3: CASSRGTSGTYNEQFF. The CDR3 nucleotides are TGCGCCAGCAGCCGGGGGACTAGCGGGACCTACAATGAGCAGTTCTTC.

The chain links TRBV14 to TRBJ2-1; possible D gene TRBD2, 6 bases. V shed 3 bases and J shed 6 bases, with 15 bases lying between them. CDR1 and CDR2 from the germline V gene are SGHDN and FVKESK. The CDR3 is 15 residues long. The DNA of the CDR3 is TGTGCCAGCAGCCACCGGCGTAGCGGAAGCAATGAGCAGTTCTTC. As protein: CASSHRRSGSNEQFF.

This clone was recorded only once. This chain connects TRBV30 to TRBJ1-4; possibly TRBD1 for D (6 bases). Germline-derived CDR1 and CDR2 are GTSNPN and SVGIG (reference sequence). The CDR3 is 15 residues long. Trimming took off 0 bases at V and 0 bases at J, with 8 bases between the two ends. CDR3 nucleotide sequence: TGTGCCTGGAGTGTAAAGGGGGCAACTAATGAAAAACTGTTTTTT. It yields the protein CAWSVKGATNEKLFF. Based on the CDR3 plus reference TRBV30 and TRBJ1-4, the full variable domain is SQTIHQWPATLVQPVGSPLSLECTVEGTSNPNLYWYRQAAGRGLQLLFYSVGIGQISSEVPQNLSASRPQDRQFILSSKKLLLSDSGFYLCAWSVKGATNEKLFFGSGTQLSVL.

The chain joins TRBV5-5 to TRBJ1-1; tentatively, D is TRBD1 (5 bases). V dropped 3 bases and J dropped 5 bases, with 17 bases sitting between them. Germline lookup yields CDR1 SGHKS and CDR2 YYEKEE (reference sequence). The CDR3 is 15 amino acids. This CDR3 reads CASSSQPGGETEAFF. CDR3 sequence (DNA): TGTGCCAGCAGCTCTCAGCCAGGAGGGGAAACTGAAGCTTTCTTT. The complete variable domain, with remaining parts taken from reference TRBV5-5 and TRBJ1-1, reads DAGVTQSPTHLIKTRGQQVTLRCSPISGHKSVSWYQQVLGQGPQFIFQYYEKEERGRGNFPDRFSARQFPNYSSELNVNALLLGDSALYLCASSSQPGGETEAFFGQGTRLTVV.

On this clone: A read error may account for a junction end that differs from germline. The V and J genes are TRBV3-1 (or the pseudogene TRBV3-2) and TRBJ1-4; no clear D gene. The length of the CDR3 is 15 residues. Germline V CDR1 and CDR2: LGHDT, YNNKEL (reference sequence). The CDR3 sequence is CASSPLPGTNEKLFF. CDR3 nucleotides: TGCGCCAGCAGCCCACTCCCGGGGACTAATGAAAAACTGTTTTTT.

The genes are TRBV18 and TRBJ1-1, with D tentatively TRBD1 (5 bases). Trimming cost V 4 bases and J 11 bases, with 14 bases left between them. Germline V gene data show CDR1 as KGHSH and CDR2 as LQKENI. This CDR3 has 12 amino acids. Here the CDR3 reads CASSLGGRDAFF. DNA of the CDR3: TGTGCCAGCTCACTCGGGGGGAGAGATGCTTTCTTT. The full variable domain, its missing parts supplied by reference TRBV18 and TRBJ1-1, is NAGVMQNPRHLVRRRGQEARLRCSPMKGHSHVYWYRQLPEEGLKFMVYLQKENIIDESGMPKERFSAEFPKEGPSILRIQQVVRGDSAAYFCASSLGGRDAFFGQGTRLTVV.

This rearrangement joins TRBV25-1 to TRBJ1-5, with D possibly matching TRBD1 (5 bases). This CDR3 contains 14 residues. Looked up from germline, CDR1 is MGHDK and CDR2 is SYGVNS. V lost 8 bases to trimming and J lost 2 bases, with 13 bases between them. The CDR3 DNA follows: TGTGCCAGCCAAGACAGTTTGGGCAATCAGCCCCAGCATTTT. Its protein product is CASQDSLGNQPQHF.

The chain combines TRBV14 with TRBJ2-5, with TRBD2 matching over 12 bases. CDR1 is SGHDN and CDR2 is FVKESK in the germline V gene. The CDR3 length is 14 residues. The junction had 0 bases not matched to a gene; V was cut back by 3 bases and J by 4 bases. The CDR3 region is CASSQGLAGETQYF. In nucleotides, the CDR3 is TGTGCCAGCAGCCAGGGACTAGCGGGAGAGACCCAGTACTTC.